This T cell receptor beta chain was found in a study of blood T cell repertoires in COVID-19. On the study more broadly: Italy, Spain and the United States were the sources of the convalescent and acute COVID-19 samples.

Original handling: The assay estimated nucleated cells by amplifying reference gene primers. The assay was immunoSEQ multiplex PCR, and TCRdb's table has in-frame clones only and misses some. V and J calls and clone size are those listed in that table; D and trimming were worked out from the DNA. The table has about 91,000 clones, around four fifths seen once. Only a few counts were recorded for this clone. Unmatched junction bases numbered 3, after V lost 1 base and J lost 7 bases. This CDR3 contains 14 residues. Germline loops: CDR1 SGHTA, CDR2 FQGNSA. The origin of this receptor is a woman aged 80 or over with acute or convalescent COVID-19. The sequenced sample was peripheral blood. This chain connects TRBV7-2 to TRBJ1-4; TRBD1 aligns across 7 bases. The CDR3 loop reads CASSLGNRGEKLFF. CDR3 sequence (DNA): TGTGCCAGCAGCTTAGGGAACAGGGGTGAAAAACTGTTTTTT.